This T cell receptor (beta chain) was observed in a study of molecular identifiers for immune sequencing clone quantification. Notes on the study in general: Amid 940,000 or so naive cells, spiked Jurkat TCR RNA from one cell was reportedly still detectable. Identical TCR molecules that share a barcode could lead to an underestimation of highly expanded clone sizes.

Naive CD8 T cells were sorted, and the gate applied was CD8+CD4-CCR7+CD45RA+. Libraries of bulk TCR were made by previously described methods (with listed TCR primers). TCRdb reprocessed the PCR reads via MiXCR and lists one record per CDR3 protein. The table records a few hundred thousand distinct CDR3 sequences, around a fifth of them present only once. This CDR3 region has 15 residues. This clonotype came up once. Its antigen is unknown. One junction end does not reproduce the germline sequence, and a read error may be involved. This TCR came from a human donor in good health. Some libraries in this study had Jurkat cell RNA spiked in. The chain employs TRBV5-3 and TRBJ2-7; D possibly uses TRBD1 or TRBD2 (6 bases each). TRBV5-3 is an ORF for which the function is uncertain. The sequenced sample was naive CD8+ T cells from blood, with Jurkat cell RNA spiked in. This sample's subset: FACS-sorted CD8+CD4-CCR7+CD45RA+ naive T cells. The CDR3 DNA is TGTGCCAGCAGCCCCTTTAGGGGGGCCTCCTACGAGCAGTGCTTC. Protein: CASSPFRGASYEQCF.